This T cell receptor (beta chain) was observed in a study of high-grade serous ovarian cancer treatment subgroups. Study context: Mean per sample: about 14,000 reads, thousands of unique TCR beta rearrangements. Study-level results: Different patients shared almost no repertoire; same-patient tumors shared 0.11 to 0.79. Without spatial data, bulk sequencing limits insight into HGSC tumor diversity.

Assay used: immunoSEQ multiplex PCR; TCRdb lists only in-frame clones, some missing. The sample holds thousands of clones; about 71% are singletons and the top ten take 10% to 15%. Remarks on this clone: Its specificity is unknown.

The CDR3 runs 17 residues. Tumor samples were obtained before definitive surgery or chemotherapy. The source is a human donor with high-grade serous ovarian cancer. Sequenced input: tumor tissue. The rearrangement uses TRBV21-1 and TRBJ2-7; the DNA was not compared with TRBD1, the D call given in the table. TRBV21-1 is a documented pseudogene. In DNA, the CDR3 is TGTGCCAGCAGCAAAGAATGGACAGGGCCCCGCTCCTACGAGCAGTACTTC. This translates into CASSKEWTGPRSYEQYF.